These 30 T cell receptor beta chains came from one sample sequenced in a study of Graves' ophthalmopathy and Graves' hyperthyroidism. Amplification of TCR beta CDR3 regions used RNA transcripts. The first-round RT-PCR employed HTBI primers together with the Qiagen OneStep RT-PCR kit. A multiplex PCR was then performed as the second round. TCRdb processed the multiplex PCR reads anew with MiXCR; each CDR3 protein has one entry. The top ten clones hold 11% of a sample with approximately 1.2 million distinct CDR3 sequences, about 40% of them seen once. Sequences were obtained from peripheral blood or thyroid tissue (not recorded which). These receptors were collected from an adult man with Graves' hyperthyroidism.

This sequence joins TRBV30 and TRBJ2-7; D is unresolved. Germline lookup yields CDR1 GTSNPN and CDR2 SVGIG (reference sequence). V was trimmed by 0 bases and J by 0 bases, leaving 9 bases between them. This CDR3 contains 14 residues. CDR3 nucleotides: TGTGCCTGGAGTGTACAAGGAAGCTCCTACGAGCAGTACTTC. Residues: CAWSVQGSSYEQYF.

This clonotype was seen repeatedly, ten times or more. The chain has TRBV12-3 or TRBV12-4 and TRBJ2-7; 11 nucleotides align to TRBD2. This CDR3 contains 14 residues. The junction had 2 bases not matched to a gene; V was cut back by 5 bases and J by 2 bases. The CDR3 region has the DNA TGTGCCAGCAGTGGGACTAGCGGAACCTACGAGCAGTACTTC. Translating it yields CASSGTSGTYEQYF.

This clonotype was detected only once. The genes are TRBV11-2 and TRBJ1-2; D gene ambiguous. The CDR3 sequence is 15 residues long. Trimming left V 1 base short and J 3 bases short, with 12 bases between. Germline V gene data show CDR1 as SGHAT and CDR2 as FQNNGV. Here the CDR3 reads CASSLVATADYGYTF. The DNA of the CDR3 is TGTGCCAGCAGCTTAGTAGCCACAGCAGACTATGGCTACACCTTC.

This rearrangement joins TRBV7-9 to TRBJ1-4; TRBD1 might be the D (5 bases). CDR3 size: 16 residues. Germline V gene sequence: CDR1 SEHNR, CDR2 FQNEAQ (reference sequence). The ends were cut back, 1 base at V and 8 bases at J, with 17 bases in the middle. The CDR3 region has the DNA TGTGCCAGCAGCTTAGAGGGACTAACCGCTGGCGAAAAACTGTTTTTT. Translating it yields CASSLEGLTAGEKLFF.

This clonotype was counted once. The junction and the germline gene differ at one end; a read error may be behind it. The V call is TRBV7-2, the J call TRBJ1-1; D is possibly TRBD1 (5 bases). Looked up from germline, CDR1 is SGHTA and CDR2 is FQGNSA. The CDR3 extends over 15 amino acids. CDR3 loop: CASSQVVRVGTEAFF. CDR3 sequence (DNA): TGCGCCAGCAGCCAAGTCGTCAGGGTCGGCACTGAAGCTTTCTTT.

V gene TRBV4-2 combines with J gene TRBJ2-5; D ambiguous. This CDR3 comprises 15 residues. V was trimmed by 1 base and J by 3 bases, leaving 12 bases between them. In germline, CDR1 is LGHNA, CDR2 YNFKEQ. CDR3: CASSQGARTEETQYF. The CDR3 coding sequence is TGTGCCAGCAGCCAAGGGGCTAGGACGGAAGAGACCCAGTACTTC.

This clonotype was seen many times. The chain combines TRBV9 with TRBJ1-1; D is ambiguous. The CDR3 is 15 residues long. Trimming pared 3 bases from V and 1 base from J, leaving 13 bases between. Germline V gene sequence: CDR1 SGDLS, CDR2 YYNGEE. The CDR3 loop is CASSAEVKANTEAFF. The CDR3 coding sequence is TGTGCCAGCAGCGCCGAGGTAAAGGCGAACACTGAAGCTTTCTTT.

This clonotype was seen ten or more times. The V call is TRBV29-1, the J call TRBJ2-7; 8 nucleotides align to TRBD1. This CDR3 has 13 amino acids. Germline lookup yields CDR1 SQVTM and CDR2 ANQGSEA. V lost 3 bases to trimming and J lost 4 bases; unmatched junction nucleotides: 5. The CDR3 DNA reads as TGCAGCGTTGAGCTCGGACAGGGTTACGAGCAGTACTTC. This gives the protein CSVELGQGYEQYF.

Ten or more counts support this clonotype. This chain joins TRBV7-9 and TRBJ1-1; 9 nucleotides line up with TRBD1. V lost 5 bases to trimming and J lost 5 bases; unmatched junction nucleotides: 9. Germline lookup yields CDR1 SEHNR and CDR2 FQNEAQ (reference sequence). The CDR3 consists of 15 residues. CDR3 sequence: CASSVLTGGGTEAFF. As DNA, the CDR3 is TGTGCCAGCAGCGTACTAACAGGGGGCGGAACTGAAGCTTTCTTT.

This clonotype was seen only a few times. CDR3 DNA sequence: TGTGCCAGTAGTATCAACCAGGGGGTAGGCAATCAGCCCCAGCATTTT. Translation gives CASSINQGVGNQPQHF. The rearrangement joins TRBV19 to TRBJ1-5; TRBD1 agrees at 7 bases. The CDR3 has 16 residues. The germline CDR1 and CDR2 sequences are LNHDA and SQIVND (reference sequence). V was pared by 3 bases and J by 2 bases, with 7 bases of the junction left unmatched.

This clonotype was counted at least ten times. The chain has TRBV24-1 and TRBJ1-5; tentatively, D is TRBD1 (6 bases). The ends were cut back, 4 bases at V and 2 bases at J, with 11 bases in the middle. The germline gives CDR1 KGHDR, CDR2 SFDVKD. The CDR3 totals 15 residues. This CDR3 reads CATSDRGRGNQPQHF. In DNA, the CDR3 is TGTGCCACCAGTGACAGGGGCAGGGGCAATCAGCCCCAGCATTTT.

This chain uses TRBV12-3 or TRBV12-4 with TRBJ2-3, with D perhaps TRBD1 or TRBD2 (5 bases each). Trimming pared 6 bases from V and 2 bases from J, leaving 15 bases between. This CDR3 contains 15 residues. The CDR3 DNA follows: TGTGCCAGCAGGGAACCCCGGGACGACACAGATACGCAGTATTTT. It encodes CASREPRDDTDTQYF.

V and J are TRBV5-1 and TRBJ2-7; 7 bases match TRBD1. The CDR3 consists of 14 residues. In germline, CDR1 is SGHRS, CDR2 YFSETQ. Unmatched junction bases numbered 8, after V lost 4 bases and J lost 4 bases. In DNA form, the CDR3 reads TGCGCCAGCAGCCAACAGGGGTCGGGTTACGAGCAGTACTTC. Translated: CASSQQGSGYEQYF.

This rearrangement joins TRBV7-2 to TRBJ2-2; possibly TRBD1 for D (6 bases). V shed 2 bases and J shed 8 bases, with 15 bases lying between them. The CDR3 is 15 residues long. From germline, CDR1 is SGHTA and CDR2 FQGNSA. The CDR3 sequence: CASSLQEEGTGELFF. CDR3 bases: TGTGCCAGCAGCTTACAGGAAGAAGGGACAGGGGAGCTGTTTTTT.

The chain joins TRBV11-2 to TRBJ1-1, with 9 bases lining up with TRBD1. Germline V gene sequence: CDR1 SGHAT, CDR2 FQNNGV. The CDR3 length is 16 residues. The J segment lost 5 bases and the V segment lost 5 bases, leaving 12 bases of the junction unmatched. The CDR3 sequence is CASSRPGQGAGTEAFF. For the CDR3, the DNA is TGTGCCAGCAGCAGACCGGGACAGGGCGCGGGTACTGAAGCTTTCTTT.

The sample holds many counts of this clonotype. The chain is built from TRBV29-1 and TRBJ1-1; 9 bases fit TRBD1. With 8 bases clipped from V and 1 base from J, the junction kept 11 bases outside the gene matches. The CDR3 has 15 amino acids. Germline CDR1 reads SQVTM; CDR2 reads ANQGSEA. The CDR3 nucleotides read TGCAGCTCGGGTGTGTCGGGACAGGGGAACACTGAAGCTTTCTTT. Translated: CSSGVSGQGNTEAFF.

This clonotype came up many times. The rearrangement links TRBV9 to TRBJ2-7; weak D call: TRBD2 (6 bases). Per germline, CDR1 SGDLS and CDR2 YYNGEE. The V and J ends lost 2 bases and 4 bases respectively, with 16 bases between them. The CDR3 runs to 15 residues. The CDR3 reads CASSVGSRETYEQYF. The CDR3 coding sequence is TGTGCCAGCAGCGTGGGTAGTCGGGAGACGTACGAGCAGTACTTC. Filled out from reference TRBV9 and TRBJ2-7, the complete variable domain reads DSGVTQTPKHLITATGQRVTLRCSPRSGDLSVYWYQQSLDQGLQFLIQYYNGEERAKGNILERFSAQQFPDLHSELNLSSLELGDSALYFCASSVGSRETYEQYFGPGTRLTVT.

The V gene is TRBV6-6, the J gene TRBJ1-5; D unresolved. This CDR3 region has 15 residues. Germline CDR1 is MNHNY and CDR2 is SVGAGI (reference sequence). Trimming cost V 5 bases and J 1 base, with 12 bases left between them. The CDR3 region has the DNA TGTGCCAGCAGTGAACGGGCAAGGAGCAATCAGCCCCAGCATTTT. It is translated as CASSERARSNQPQHF.

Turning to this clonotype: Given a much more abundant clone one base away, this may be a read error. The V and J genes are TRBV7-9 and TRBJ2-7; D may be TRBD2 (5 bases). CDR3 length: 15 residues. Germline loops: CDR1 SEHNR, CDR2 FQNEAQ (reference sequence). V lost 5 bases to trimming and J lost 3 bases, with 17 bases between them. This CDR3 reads CASSKTTRTRYEQYF. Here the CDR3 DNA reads TGTGCCAGCAGCAAGACTACCCGGACTCGCTACGAGCAGTACTTC.

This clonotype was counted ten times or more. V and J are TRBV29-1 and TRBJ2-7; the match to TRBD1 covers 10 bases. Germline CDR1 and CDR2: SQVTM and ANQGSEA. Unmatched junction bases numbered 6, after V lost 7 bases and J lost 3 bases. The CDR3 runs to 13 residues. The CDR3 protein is CSAKGQGIYEQYF. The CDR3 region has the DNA TGCAGCGCTAAGGGACAGGGGATCTACGAGCAGTACTTC.

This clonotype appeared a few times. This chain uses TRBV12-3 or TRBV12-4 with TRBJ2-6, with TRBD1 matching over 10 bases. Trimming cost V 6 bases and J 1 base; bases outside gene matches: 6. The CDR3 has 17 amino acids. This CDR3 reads CASRSGQGLSGANVLTF. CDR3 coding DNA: TGTGCCAGCAGATCGGGACAGGGGTTATCTGGGGCCAACGTCCTGACTTTC.

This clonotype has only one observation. The CDR3 nucleotides read TGCAGTGCTAACGGGGCCGAGCAGTACTTC. It specifies CSANGAEQYF. The rearrangement links TRBV20-1 to TRBJ2-7, with D perhaps being TRBD1 or TRBD2 (5 bases each). Per germline, CDR1 DFQATT and CDR2 SNEGSKA (reference sequence). CDR3 size: 10 residues. V was pared by 4 bases and J by 6 bases, with 7 bases between.

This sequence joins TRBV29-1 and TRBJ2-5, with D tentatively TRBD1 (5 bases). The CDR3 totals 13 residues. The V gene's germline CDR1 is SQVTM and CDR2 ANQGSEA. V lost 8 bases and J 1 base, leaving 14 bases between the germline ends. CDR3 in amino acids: CSLVPQGQETQYF. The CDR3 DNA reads TGCAGCTTAGTCCCGCAGGGCCAAGAGACCCAGTACTTC.

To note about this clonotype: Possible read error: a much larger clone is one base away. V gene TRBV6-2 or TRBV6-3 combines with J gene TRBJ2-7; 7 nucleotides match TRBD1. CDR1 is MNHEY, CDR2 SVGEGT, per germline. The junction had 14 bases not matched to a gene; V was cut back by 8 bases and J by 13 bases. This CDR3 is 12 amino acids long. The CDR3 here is CASGTGDRASYF. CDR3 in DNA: TGTGCCAGCGGAACCGGTGACAGGGCATCATACTTC.

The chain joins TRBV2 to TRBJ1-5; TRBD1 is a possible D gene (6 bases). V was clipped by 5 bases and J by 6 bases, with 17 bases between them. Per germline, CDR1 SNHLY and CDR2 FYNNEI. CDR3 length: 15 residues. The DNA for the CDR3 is TGTGCCAGCAGTTTTCACAGGGCTCCCGTTCAGCCCCAGCATTTT. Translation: CASSFHRAPVQPQHF. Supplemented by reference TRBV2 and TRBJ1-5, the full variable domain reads EPEVTQTPSHQVTQMGQEVILRCVPISNHLYFYWYRQILGQKVEFLVSFYNNEISEKSEIFDDQFSVERPDGSNFTLKIRSTKLEDSAMYFCASSFHRAPVQPQHFGDGTRLSIL.

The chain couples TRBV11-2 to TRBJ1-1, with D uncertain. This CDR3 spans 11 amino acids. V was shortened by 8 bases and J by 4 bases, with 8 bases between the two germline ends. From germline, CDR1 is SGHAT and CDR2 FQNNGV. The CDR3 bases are TGTGCCAGCCTCGATGGCACTGAAGCTTTCTTT. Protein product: CASLDGTEAFF.

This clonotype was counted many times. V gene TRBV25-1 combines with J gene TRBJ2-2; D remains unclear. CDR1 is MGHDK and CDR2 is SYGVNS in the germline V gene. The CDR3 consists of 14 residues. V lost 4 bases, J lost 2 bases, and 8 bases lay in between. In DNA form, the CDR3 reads TGTGCCAGCAGTGTGACTCCAAACACCGGGGAGCTGTTTTTT. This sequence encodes CASSVTPNTGELFF.

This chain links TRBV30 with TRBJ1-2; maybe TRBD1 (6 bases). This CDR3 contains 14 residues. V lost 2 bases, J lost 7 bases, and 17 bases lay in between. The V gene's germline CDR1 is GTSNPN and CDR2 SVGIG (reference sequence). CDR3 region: CAWSYSSGESGYTF. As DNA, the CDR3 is TGTGCCTGGAGTTATTCCTCAGGGGAGTCTGGCTACACCTTC.

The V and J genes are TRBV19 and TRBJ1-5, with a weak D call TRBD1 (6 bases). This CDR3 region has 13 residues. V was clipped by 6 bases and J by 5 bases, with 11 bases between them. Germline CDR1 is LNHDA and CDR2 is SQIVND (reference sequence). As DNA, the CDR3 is TGTGCCAGTAGCGATACAGGGTATCAGCCCCAGCATTTT. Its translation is CASSDTGYQPQHF.

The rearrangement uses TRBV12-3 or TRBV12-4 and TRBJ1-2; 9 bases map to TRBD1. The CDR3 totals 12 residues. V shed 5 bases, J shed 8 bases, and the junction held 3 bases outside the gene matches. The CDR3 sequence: CASSHRGRGYTF. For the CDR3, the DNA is TGTGCCAGCAGTCACAGGGGGCGAGGCTACACCTTC.